The TCR beta chain described here comes from a study of blood T cell repertoires in COVID-19. Across the study: Sites across the United States, Italy and Spain contributed samples from acute and convalescent COVID-19. T cells, B-cell-depleted T cells, or PBMCs supplied cDNA or gDNA.

How the authors handled the data: Quantification of nucleated cells was approximated via reference gene primer amplification. Clones were read by immunoSEQ multiplex PCR, and TCRdb kept only the in-frame ones, dropping some. Clone size and the V and J calls come from that table; the DNA yielded D and trimming. The profile shows around 300,000 clones, 70% to 90% of them singletons. The CDR3 runs to 13 residues. V lost 4 bases, J lost 6 bases, and 5 bases stayed unmatched. Germline values: CDR1 SGHRS, CDR2 YFSETQ. For this clone: Other DNA sequences of this sample code for an identical CDR3.

The sample was peripheral blood. This clonotype was obtained from a woman between 50 and 59 years old with active or convalescent COVID-19. This chain uses TRBV5-1 with TRBJ2-7; the match to TRBD2 covers 9 bases. The CDR3 nucleotides are TGCGCCAGCAGCCTAGCGGGAAGGTCCGAGCAGTACTTC. Residues: CASSLAGRSEQYF.